Presented here are 24 T cell receptor beta chains from one specimen sequenced in a study of shared clonotypes between healthy human individuals. The naive CD8 fraction comprised CD45RO-negative cells positively selected for CCR7 and excluded terminally differentiated effector memory CD45RA+ cells. Produced via immunoSEQ multiplex PCR; TCRdb's table is partial and in-frame only. The repertoire holds around 700,000 clones, with about 90% as singletons. Sequencing input: naive CD8+ T cells sorted from blood. The source of these receptors is a man in his thirties or forties in good health.

In its sample, this clone was seen once. The V gene is TRBV6-5, the J gene TRBJ1-2; a possible D gene is TRBD1 (5 bases). The CDR3 contains 16 residues. The V gene lost 0 bases and the J gene lost 2 bases, with 13 bases spanning the gap. Germline assignment: CDR1 MNHEY and CDR2 SVGAGI. The CDR3 is CASSYSIARVNYGYTF. DNA of the CDR3: TGTGCCAGCAGTTACTCGATAGCCAGGGTCAACTATGGCTACACCTTC.

CDR3 region: CASSFIPGLAVPDTQYF. CDR3 bases: TGTGCCAGCAGCTTTATCCCGGGACTAGCGGTCCCAGATACGCAGTATTTT. V and J are TRBV5-5 and TRBJ2-3; 11 bases line up with TRBD2. The CDR3 is 17 residues long. Germline V CDR1 and CDR2: SGHKS, YYEKEE (reference sequence). V dropped 2 bases and J dropped 4; count of bases not matched to a gene: 9.

The rearrangement joins TRBV28 to TRBJ2-3; TRBD2 might be the D (5 bases). The CDR3 is 15 amino acids. Germline-derived CDR1 and CDR2 are MDHEN and SYDVKM. Trimming pared 3 bases from V and 1 base from J, leaving 11 bases between. The DNA of the CDR3 is TGTGCCAGCAGTTTCATCTTGGGAGGCACAGATACGCAGTATTTT. Translating it yields CASSFILGGTDTQYF.

The rearrangement uses TRBV27 and TRBJ2-1; 9 bases match TRBD2. CDR1 is MNHEY, CDR2 SMNVEV, per germline (reference sequence). This CDR3 comprises 12 residues. J gave up 13 bases and V 2 bases, and 3 bases lay outside the gene matches. The CDR3 protein is CASSLSGRSQFF. The CDR3 coding sequence is TGTGCCAGCAGTTTAAGCGGGAGGTCCCAGTTCTTC.

V usage is TRBV6-1 and J usage is TRBJ1-2, with TRBD1 matching 8 bases. With V trimmed by 3 bases and J by 4 bases, 10 bases remained unmatched. Looked up from germline, CDR1 is MNHNS and CDR2 is SASEGT. The CDR3 sequence is 16 residues long. This CDR3 is CASSEGTGRNPYGYTF. As DNA, the CDR3 is TGTGCCAGCAGTGAGGGGACAGGAAGAAATCCCTATGGCTACACCTTC.

This clone is a singleton in its sample. The J gene is TRBJ2-7, the V gene TRBV28; 12 nucleotides align to TRBD2. Germline V gene lookup returns CDR1 MDHEN and CDR2 SYDVKM. Trimming took 4 bases from V and 3 from J; bases not matched to a gene: 7. The CDR3 is made up of 16 amino acids. CDR3 in amino acids: CASSSYRLAGVYEQYF. Written as DNA, the CDR3 is TGTGCCAGCAGTTCATACCGACTAGCGGGAGTCTACGAGCAGTACTTC.

The V gene is TRBV2, the J gene TRBJ2-2; 8 nucleotides align to TRBD1. V gave up 6 bases and J gave up 4 bases; unmatched junction bases: 16. Germline CDR1 SNHLY, CDR2 FYNNEI. This CDR3 spans 18 amino acids. The CDR3 DNA reads TGTGCCAGCAGAGTCTTCCCTACGACAGGGGCGGGCACCGGGGAGCTGTTTTTT. Its protein is CASRVFPTTGAGTGELFF.

The chain is built from TRBV2 and TRBJ1-1; 10 bases fit TRBD1. The CDR3 runs to 15 residues. V lost 6 bases, J lost 4 bases, and 8 bases stayed unmatched. Germline CDR1 is SNHLY and CDR2 is FYNNEI. Here the CDR3 reads CASSAYRDRGTEAFF. The CDR3 nucleotides read TGTGCCAGCAGCGCATACCGGGACAGGGGCACTGAAGCTTTCTTT.

The chain uses TRBV7-9 and TRBJ2-7; 12 positions agree with TRBD2. The length of the CDR3 is 14 residues. Germline CDR1 and CDR2: SEHNR and FQNEAQ (reference sequence). The V gene end was trimmed by 1 base and the J gene end by 7 bases; junction bases not matched to a gene: 2. CDR3 region: CASSLETSGREQYF. The CDR3 nucleotides read TGTGCCAGCAGCTTAGAAACTAGCGGGAGGGAGCAGTACTTC.

The CDR3 sequence: CAISESAGGLGNNEQFF. As DNA, the CDR3 is TGTGCCATCAGTGAGTCGGCGGGAGGGTTGGGGAACAATGAGCAGTTCTTC. This chain links TRBV10-3 with TRBJ2-1; the match to TRBD2 covers 9 bases. The germline gives CDR1 ENHRY, CDR2 SYGVKD. The CDR3 sequence is 17 residues long. Losses at the gene ends were 0 bases for V and 5 bases for J; bases not matched to a gene: 8.

As to this clone: Other DNA sequences in this specimen translate into the identical CDR3. The V gene is TRBV5-4, the J gene TRBJ2-7, with a possible D match to TRBD2 (5 bases). Germline V lookup: CDR1 SGHNT, CDR2 YYREEE (reference sequence). This CDR3 has 13 residues. V was clipped by 2 bases and J by 3 bases, with 9 bases between them. CDR3 region: CASSLGADYEQYF. In nucleotides, the CDR3 is TGTGCCAGCAGCTTAGGAGCGGACTACGAGCAGTACTTC.

This clone was seen just once. The chain combines TRBV14 with TRBJ2-1, with D hard to call. CDR3 size: 16 residues. Per the germline V gene, CDR1 is SGHDN and CDR2 is FVKESK. The V end lost 3 bases, the J end lost 3 bases, and 15 bases lay between the germline ends. CDR3 protein: CASSHGRLIIYNEQFF. The CDR3 DNA follows: TGTGCCAGCAGCCATGGGCGCCTCATTATCTACAATGAGCAGTTCTTC. The variable domain in full, with the rest retrieved from reference TRBV14 and TRBJ2-1, is EAGVTQFPSHSVIEKGQTVTLRCDPISGHDNLYWYRRVMGKEIKFLLHFVKESKQDESGMPNNRFLAERTGGTYSTLKVQPAELEDSGVYFCASSHGRLIIYNEQFFGPGTRLTVL.

In DNA form, the CDR3 reads TGCGCCAGCAGCCAAGTTGGCCCCTACGAGCAGTACTTC. Translated, it gives CASSQVGPYEQYF. J is TRBJ2-7 and V is TRBV4-1; D gene unclear. This CDR3 region has 13 residues. Trimming left V 1 base short and J 2 bases short, with 6 bases between. Germline CDR1 reads MGHRA; CDR2 reads YSYEKL.

The rearrangement uses TRBV6-5 and TRBJ1-2, with 8 bases aligning to TRBD1. The length of the CDR3 is 15 residues. Trimming removed 0 bases from V and 8 bases from J; junction bases left unmatched: 8. Germline V lookup: CDR1 MNHEY, CDR2 SVGAGI. The CDR3 DNA reads TGTGCCAGCAGTTACTCGGTGACAGGGGAGGAGGGCTACACCTTC. This gives the protein CASSYSVTGEEGYTF.

Only a few counts were recorded for this clone. The gene calls are TRBV7-9 and TRBJ1-1; a possible D gene is TRBD1 (5 bases). Trimming stripped 4 bases from V and 1 base from J, with 13 bases between. CDR1 and CDR2 (germline): SEHNR, FQNEAQ (reference sequence). The CDR3 length is 15 residues. The CDR3 loop is CASSWDDRGNTEAFF. The CDR3, as DNA: TGTGCCAGCAGCTGGGACGATAGAGGGAACACTGAAGCTTTCTTT.

The CDR3 region is CASSIGLARRYEQYF. As DNA, the CDR3 is TGTGCCAGCAGCATCGGACTAGCGAGACGCTACGAGCAGTACTTC. The chain employs TRBV7-2 and TRBJ2-7, with 9 nucleotides matching TRBD2. CDR3 length: 15 amino acids. Losses at the gene ends were 5 bases for V and 3 bases for J; bases not matched to a gene: 8. The germline gives CDR1 SGHTA, CDR2 FQGNSA.

V and J are TRBV6-6 and TRBJ2-7; tentative D call: TRBD1 (7 bases). The germline V gene has CDR1 MNHNY and CDR2 SVGAGI (reference sequence). The CDR3 has 16 residues. Trimming stripped 0 bases from V and 1 base from J, with 13 bases between. The CDR3 DNA follows: TGTGCCAGCAGTTACTCGTTGGAGGGGGCATCCTACGAGCAGTACTTC. It encodes CASSYSLEGASYEQYF.

The chain links TRBV27 to TRBJ2-5; TRBD1 is a possible D gene (6 bases). The CDR3 spans 14 residues. Germline-derived CDR1 and CDR2 are MNHEY and SMNVEV (reference sequence). V was pared by 2 bases and J by 2 bases, with 9 bases between. The CDR3 DNA reads as TGTGCCAGCAGTTTAAAGGGGGTACAAGAGACCCAGTACTTC. Translation gives CASSLKGVQETQYF.

The rearrangement links TRBV11-2 to TRBJ1-1; D gene ambiguous. CDR3 size: 12 residues. Trimming took 3 bases from V and 3 from J, leaving 5 bases between them. Per the germline V gene, CDR1 is SGHAT and CDR2 is FQNNGV. The CDR3 nucleotides are TGTGCCAGCAGCTTTGTGGACACTGAAGCTTTCTTT. Encoded protein: CASSFVDTEAFF.

The chain recombines TRBV9 with TRBJ2-7, with D possibly TRBD1 on 6 matching bases. V shed 2 bases and J shed 0 bases, with 9 bases lying between them. The CDR3 loop spans 14 amino acids. Germline CDR1 is SGDLS and CDR2 is YYNGEE. In DNA, the CDR3 is TGTGCCAGCAGCGTGGGACACCACTCCTACGAGCAGTACTTC. This encodes CASSVGHHSYEQYF.

This clone was counted a single time. The V and J genes are TRBV7-6 and TRBJ2-3; tentatively, D is TRBD2 (6 bases). The CDR3 has 17 amino acids. Germline V CDR1 and CDR2: SGHVS, FNYEAQ. The V and J ends lost 5 bases and 1 base respectively, with 19 bases between them. In DNA, the CDR3 is TGTGCCAGCAGCCCGCCGCGGGGTGAAAAAGGCACAGATACGCAGTATTTT. This translates into CASSPPRGEKGTDTQYF.

The sample holds one count of this clone. The chain uses TRBV7-9 and TRBJ2-2; D possibly matches TRBD1 or TRBD2 (5 bases each). The CDR3 contains 15 residues. V was trimmed by 5 bases and J by 4 bases, leaving 14 bases between them. In germline, CDR1 is SEHNR, CDR2 FQNEAQ (reference sequence). The CDR3, as DNA: TGTGCCAGCAGCCCTCCCGGGGCCAGCACCGGGGAGCTGTTTTTT. It translates to CASSPPGASTGELFF.

The V call is TRBV27, the J call TRBJ1-2; D possibly corresponds to TRBD1 (6 bases). Germline lookup yields CDR1 MNHEY and CDR2 SMNVEV (reference sequence). The V end lost 2 bases, the J end lost 0 bases, and 19 bases lay between the germline ends. CDR3 length: 18 amino acids. In nucleotides, the CDR3 is TGTGCCAGCAGTTTAATACCTTGGCAGGGACAAGCTAACTATGGCTACACCTTC. Amino acids: CASSLIPWQGQANYGYTF.

J is TRBJ1-5 and V is TRBV28; no firm D call. The V gene lost 2 bases and the J gene lost 5 bases, with 16 bases spanning the gap. The CDR3 length is 16 residues. Germline lookup yields CDR1 MDHEN and CDR2 SYDVKM. CDR3 bases: TGTGCCAGCAGTTTAGGGCGCTTTGGGCTTGATCAGCCCCAGCATTTT. Translating gives CASSLGRFGLDQPQHF.